The 27 T cell receptor beta chains listed next were all sequenced from one sample in a study of blood T cell repertoires in COVID-19. Measured with immunoSEQ multiplex PCR; TCRdb has only the in-frame clones, and not every one. The repertoire holds about 160,000 clones, with about 85% as singletons. Sequenced sample: peripheral blood. The receptors stem from a man aged 35 to 55 with acute or convalescent COVID-19.

This chain links TRBV5-1 with TRBJ2-7; TRBD1 agrees at 7 bases. Germline V CDR1 and CDR2: SGHRS, YFSETQ. CDR3 length: 16 amino acids. Trimming cost V 4 bases and J 1 base; bases outside gene matches: 11. The CDR3 protein is CASSPYGGQRSYEQYF. The CDR3 DNA follows: TGCGCCAGCAGCCCCTATGGGGGACAGAGATCCTACGAGCAGTACTTC.

This chain joins TRBV1 and TRBJ1-6. TRBV1 is a pseudogene. CDR3 length: 16 residues. The CDR3 DNA follows: TGCACCAGCAGCCAAGATTCGAGCTCCTATAATTCACCCCTCCACTTT. Its translation: CTSSQDSSSYNSPLHF.

This chain joins TRBV5-7 and TRBJ1-1; 11 positions agree with TRBD1. TRBV5-7 is an ORF for which the function is uncertain. The CDR3 totals 15 residues. V was pared by 4 bases and J by 3 bases, with 5 bases of the junction left unmatched. CDR3 DNA sequence: TGTGCCAGCAGCCCTGGACAGGGGGCTCACACTGAAGCTTTCTTT. It yields the protein CASSPGQGAHTEAFF.

The rearrangement uses TRBV2 and TRBJ1-1; the match to TRBD1 covers 9 bases. CDR3 size: 15 residues. J was trimmed by 4 bases and V by 2 bases; bases with no gene match: 5. Germline lookup yields CDR1 SNHLY and CDR2 FYNNEI. The CDR3 nucleotides read TGTGCCAGCAGTGAAATTACAGGGGGCGTCACTGAAGCTTTCTTT. This translates into CASSEITGGVTEAFF.

There are a few counts of this clone. J is TRBJ1-1 and V is TRBV15; D unclear. Looked up from germline, CDR1 is LNHNV and CDR2 is YYDKDF (reference sequence). Trimming removed 5 bases from V and 0 bases from J, with 19 bases in between. This CDR3 contains 17 residues. The CDR3 loop is CATSPILGLAMNTEAFF. CDR3 nucleotide sequence: TGTGCCACCAGCCCGATACTAGGCCTCGCTATGAACACTGAAGCTTTCTTT.

The chain has TRBV9 and TRBJ2-1; TRBD1 might be the D (6 bases). This CDR3 has 18 residues. Germline CDR1 SGDLS, CDR2 YYNGEE. Trimming shortened V by 4 bases and J by 8 bases, and 28 bases separated the two germline ends. CDR3 sequence: CASSPPLLTGHKADEQFF. CDR3 nucleotides: TGTGCCAGCAGCCCGCCCCTCCTCACGGGACATAAAGCGGATGAGCAGTTCTTC. Drawing the rest from reference TRBV9 and TRBJ2-1, the complete variable domain is DSGVTQTPKHLITATGQRVTLRCSPRSGDLSVYWYQQSLDQGLQFLIQYYNGEERAKGNILERFSAQQFPDLHSELNLSSLELGDSALYFCASSPPLLTGHKADEQFFGPGTRLTVL.

This sequence joins TRBV12-3 or TRBV12-4 and TRBJ1-1; D is uncertain. Trimming pared 6 bases from V and 7 bases from J, leaving 9 bases between. The CDR3 has 11 amino acids. The CDR3 spells CASRTEGEAFF. The DNA for the CDR3 is TGTGCCAGCAGGACCGAGGGTGAAGCTTTCTTT.

This rearrangement joins TRBV6-2 or TRBV6-3 to TRBJ1-1; TRBD1 agrees at 10 bases. Trimming removed 7 bases from V and 3 bases from J; junction bases left unmatched: 11. The CDR3 is 16 amino acids. Germline V lookup: CDR1 MNHEY, CDR2 SVGEGT. Here the CDR3 DNA reads TGTGCCAGCACCCCGGGGCCGGGGACAGGGGACACTGAAGCTTTCTTT. Amino acids: CASTPGPGTGDTEAFF.

This clone has just one count. This rearrangement joins TRBV5-4 to TRBJ2-4; tentatively, D is TRBD2 (7 bases). The CDR3 contains 16 residues. Per germline, CDR1 SGHNT and CDR2 YYREEE (reference sequence). The V end was cut by 0 bases, the J end by 6 bases, with 16 bases between. DNA for the CDR3: TGTGCCAGCAGCTTGGGGTATGGGGGGGGCCGAAACATTCAGTACTTC. Its protein product is CASSLGYGGGRNIQYF.

This clone was counted a few times. The V call is TRBV7-9, the J call TRBJ1-1; TRBD1 matches at 8 bases. Germline CDR1 SEHNR, CDR2 FQNEAQ (reference sequence). The trim removed 5 bases at V and 10 bases at J, leaving 6 bases unmatched. The CDR3 is made up of 12 amino acids. CDR3 region: CASSPADRGAFF. CDR3 coding DNA: TGTGCCAGCAGCCCCGCTGACAGGGGAGCTTTCTTT.

V and J are TRBV11-1 and TRBJ2-1; 9 bases align to TRBD2. The CDR3 sequence is 15 residues long. Germline CDR1 SGHAT, CDR2 FQDESV (reference sequence). The trim removed 1 base at V and 9 bases at J, leaving 7 bases unmatched. CDR3 protein: CASSLVGGGVSEQFF. CDR3 coding DNA: TGTGCCAGCAGCTTAGTAGGCGGGGGGGTAAGTGAGCAGTTCTTC.

This sequence joins TRBV9 and TRBJ1-1; D is ambiguous. The germline V gene has CDR1 SGDLS and CDR2 YYNGEE. CDR3 length equals 13 residues. Trimming took 3 bases from V and 1 from J, leaving 7 bases between them. CDR3 in amino acids: CASSETGNTEAFF. CDR3 in DNA: TGTGCCAGCAGCGAGACGGGGAACACTGAAGCTTTCTTT.

The rearrangement uses TRBV6-5 and TRBJ1-2; D not certain. Trimming pared 2 bases from V and 7 bases from J, leaving 20 bases between. CDR1 is MNHEY and CDR2 is SVGAGI in the germline V gene. The CDR3 is 16 residues long. Here the CDR3 DNA reads TGTGCCAGCAGTTACGGACTGATTGACAATTCCCTTGGCTACACCTTC. Translation: CASSYGLIDNSLGYTF.

This chain links TRBV2 with TRBJ2-2; D is unclear. Trimming removed 5 bases at V and 3 bases at J, with 7 bases between. The CDR3 sequence is 13 residues long. CDR1 SNHLY and CDR2 FYNNEI come from the germline V gene. The CDR3 DNA follows: TGTGCCAGCAGTACCCGGGACACCGGGGAGCTGTTTTTT. Its protein product is CASSTRDTGELFF.

The chain employs TRBV2 and TRBJ2-1, with D uncertain. Trimming pared 2 bases from V and 7 bases from J, leaving 3 bases between. Germline V CDR1 and CDR2: SNHLY, FYNNEI. CDR3 size: 11 residues. The CDR3, as DNA: TGTGCCAGCAGTGAAATAAATGAGCAGTTCTTC. Translation: CASSEINEQFF.

This chain joins TRBV9 and TRBJ2-7; possibly TRBD1 for D (6 bases). V was pared by 0 bases and J by 3 bases, with 13 bases between. Germline loops: CDR1 SGDLS, CDR2 YYNGEE. The CDR3 has 15 residues. The CDR3, as DNA: TGTGCCAGCAGCGTAGGATTCCAGGGGCGCTACGAGCAGTACTTC. It is translated as CASSVGFQGRYEQYF.

This clone was counted once. The rearrangement uses TRBV6-6 and TRBJ2-7; D is ambiguous. Trimming took off 0 bases at V and 0 bases at J, with 12 bases between the two ends. Germline lookup yields CDR1 MNHNY and CDR2 SVGAGI (reference sequence). This CDR3 contains 16 residues. In DNA form, the CDR3 reads TGTGCCAGCAGTTACTCGGATCGGCGACTCTCCTACGAGCAGTACTTC. This codes for CASSYSDRRLSYEQYF.

The chain has TRBV27 and TRBJ2-7; TRBD1 aligns across 8 bases. V lost 6 bases and J lost 4; bases outside the gene matches: 2. The CDR3 runs 12 residues. CDR1 and CDR2 from the germline V gene are MNHEY and SMNVEV (reference sequence). The CDR3 loop reads CASSRTGYEQYF. In nucleotides, the CDR3 is TGTGCCAGCAGCAGGACAGGGTACGAGCAGTACTTC.

This clone was seen only once. The chain joins TRBV5-4 to TRBJ1-3; D is undetermined. Looked up from germline, CDR1 is SGHNT and CDR2 is YYREEE (reference sequence). This CDR3 spans 16 amino acids. Between the trimmed V and J ends, which lost 0 bases and 0 bases, there was a span of 10 bases. CDR3 DNA sequence: TGTGCCAGCAGCTTGGACGGACTTTCCTCTGGAAACACCATATATTTT. Protein product: CASSLDGLSSGNTIYF.

This sequence joins TRBV9 and TRBJ2-1; TRBD2 matches at 8 bases. The germline V gene encodes CDR1 SGDLS and CDR2 YYNGEE. CDR3 size: 18 residues. V lost 0 bases to trimming and J lost 7 bases; unmatched junction nucleotides: 15. CDR3 DNA sequence: TGTGCCAGCAGCGTAGATCCCAACTGGGGACTAGAGGTTAATGAGCAGTTCTTC. It is translated as CASSVDPNWGLEVNEQFF.

The chain combines TRBV5-1 with TRBJ1-3; weak D call: TRBD1 (6 bases). The CDR3 sequence is 15 residues long. The germline gives CDR1 SGHRS, CDR2 YFSETQ. The V end lost 0 bases, the J end lost 4 bases, and 11 bases lay between the germline ends. The CDR3: CASSLAGTSGNTIYF. The CDR3 nucleotides are TGCGCCAGCAGCTTGGCCGGGACATCGGGAAACACCATATATTTT. Combining the CDR3 with reference TRBV5-1 and TRBJ1-3 gives the whole variable domain KAGVTQTPRYLIKTRGQQVTLSCSPISGHRSVSWYQQTPGQGLQFLFEYFSETQRNKGNFPGRFSGRQFSNSRSEMNVSTLELGDSALYLCASSLAGTSGNTIYFGEGSWLTVV.

J is TRBJ2-7 and V is TRBV5-4, with D possibly being TRBD1 (6 bases). Germline loops: CDR1 SGHNT, CDR2 YYREEE (reference sequence). Trimming removed 2 bases at V and 6 bases at J, with 18 bases between. The CDR3 spans 15 residues. The CDR3 spells CASSFSGNRVLEQYF. DNA for the CDR3: TGTGCCAGCAGCTTTTCTGGTAACAGGGTTCTCGAGCAGTACTTC. The full variable domain, rest sourced from reference TRBV5-4 and TRBJ2-7, is ETGVTQSPTHLIKTRGQQVTLRCSSQSGHNTVSWYQQALGQGPQFIFQYYREEENGRGNFPPRFSGLQFPNYSSELNVNALELDDSALYLCASSFSGNRVLEQYFGPGTRLTVT.

The rearrangement links TRBV5-1 to TRBJ1-3; possibly TRBD1 for D (6 bases). This CDR3 contains 16 residues. Germline lookup yields CDR1 SGHRS and CDR2 YFSETQ. Between the trimmed V and J ends, which lost 0 bases and 2 bases, there was a span of 12 bases. CDR3 nucleotide sequence: TGCGCCAGCAGCTTGGACCGAGGGGGGGCTGGAAACACCATATATTTT. Its protein product is CASSLDRGGAGNTIYF.

The V gene is TRBV14, the J gene TRBJ2-1, with D possibly TRBD1 on 5 matching bases. The V end was cut by 4 bases, the J end by 8 bases, with 15 bases between. Germline assignment: CDR1 SGHDN and CDR2 FVKESK. This CDR3 has 14 residues. The CDR3 is CASSPPRQGDEQFF. Written as DNA, the CDR3 is TGTGCCAGCAGCCCCCCCCGTCAGGGCGATGAGCAGTTCTTC.

This rearrangement joins TRBV2 to TRBJ1-6; perhaps TRBD1 as D (5 bases). The germline V and J ends were trimmed by 6 bases and 9 bases, with 27 bases remaining between them. The germline CDR1 and CDR2 sequences are SNHLY and FYNNEI. The CDR3 extends over 18 amino acids. The DNA for the CDR3 is TGTGCCAGCAGCCACCCGACTGACAGCTATTTATCGTCTTCACCCCTCCACTTT. Translation: CASSHPTDSYLSSSPLHF.

A few counts support this clone. The chain carries TRBV2 and TRBJ2-5; D uncertain. This CDR3 has 14 residues. V lost 6 bases to trimming and J lost 2 bases, with 13 bases between them. The germline gives CDR1 SNHLY, CDR2 FYNNEI. This CDR3 reads CASSVLPRQETQYF. CDR3 in DNA: TGTGCCAGCAGCGTACTACCCCGGCAAGAGACCCAGTACTTC.

The chain combines TRBV6-1 with TRBJ1-6; no reliable D call. The CDR3 length is 15 residues. CDR1 and CDR2 from the germline V gene are MNHNS and SASEGT. V gave up 0 bases and J gave up 3 bases, with 6 bases separating them. The CDR3 sequence: CASSEATDYNSPLHF. The CDR3 DNA is TGTGCCAGCAGTGAAGCCACAGACTATAATTCACCCCTCCACTTT.